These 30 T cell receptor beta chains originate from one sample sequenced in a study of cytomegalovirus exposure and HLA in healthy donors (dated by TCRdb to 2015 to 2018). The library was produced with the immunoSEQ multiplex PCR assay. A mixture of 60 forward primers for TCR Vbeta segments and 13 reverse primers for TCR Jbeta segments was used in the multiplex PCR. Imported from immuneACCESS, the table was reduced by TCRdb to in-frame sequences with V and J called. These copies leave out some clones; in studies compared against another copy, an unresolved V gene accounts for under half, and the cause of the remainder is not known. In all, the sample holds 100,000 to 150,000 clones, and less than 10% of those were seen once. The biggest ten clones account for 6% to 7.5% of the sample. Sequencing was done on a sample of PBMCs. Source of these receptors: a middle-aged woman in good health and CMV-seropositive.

The CDR3, as DNA: TGTGCCAGCAACGACAGCCCTCAGTACCTCTACGAGCAGTACTTC. Its protein product is CASNDSPQYLYEQYF. The rearrangement joins TRBV6-7 to TRBJ2-7; tentative D call: TRBD1 (5 bases). TRBV6-7 is flagged as an ORF with uncertain function. The CDR3 runs 15 residues. V was cut by 7 bases and J by 3 bases, with 19 bases left in between.

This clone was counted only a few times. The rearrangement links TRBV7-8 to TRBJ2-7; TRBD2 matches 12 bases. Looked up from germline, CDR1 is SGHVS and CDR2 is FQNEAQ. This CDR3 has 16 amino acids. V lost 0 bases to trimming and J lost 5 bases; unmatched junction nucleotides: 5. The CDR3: CASSLALAGGMDEQYF. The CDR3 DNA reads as TGTGCCAGCAGCTTAGCGCTAGCGGGGGGGATGGACGAGCAGTACTTC.

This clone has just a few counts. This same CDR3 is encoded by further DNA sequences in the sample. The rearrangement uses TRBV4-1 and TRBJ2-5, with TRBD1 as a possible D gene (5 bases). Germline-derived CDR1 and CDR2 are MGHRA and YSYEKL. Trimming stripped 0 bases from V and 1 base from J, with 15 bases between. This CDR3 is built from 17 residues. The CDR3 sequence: CASSQERGSGAQETQYF. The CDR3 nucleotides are TGCGCCAGCAGCCAAGAAAGGGGTAGTGGAGCCCAAGAGACCCAGTACTTC.

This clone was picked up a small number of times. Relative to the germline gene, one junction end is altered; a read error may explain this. The CDR3 DNA is TGTGCCACCAGGGCAGGGGGGATAGAGGCCCAGTACTTC. Encoded protein: CATRAGGIEAQYF. V is TRBV2 and J is TRBJ2-5, with D perhaps matching TRBD1 (7 bases). From germline, CDR1 is SNHLY and CDR2 FYNNEI. This CDR3 comprises 13 residues.

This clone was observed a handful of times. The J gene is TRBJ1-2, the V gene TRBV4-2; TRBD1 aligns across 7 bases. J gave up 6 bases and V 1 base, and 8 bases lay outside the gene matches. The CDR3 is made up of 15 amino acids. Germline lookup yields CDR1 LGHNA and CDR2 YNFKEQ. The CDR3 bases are TGTGCCAGCAGCCAAGGCCACGGACAGGACCATGGCTACACCTTC. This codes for CASSQGHGQDHGYTF.

The CDR3 is CASRRQRGGGDIFPKYF. DNA of the CDR3: TGTGCAAGTCGCCGGCAGAGGGGCGGGGGGGACATATTCCCTAAGTACTTC. The chain couples TRBV12-2 to TRBJ2-5; the table's TRBD2 call for D was not verified on the DNA. TRBV12-2 is flagged as a pseudogene. The CDR3 covers 17 residues.

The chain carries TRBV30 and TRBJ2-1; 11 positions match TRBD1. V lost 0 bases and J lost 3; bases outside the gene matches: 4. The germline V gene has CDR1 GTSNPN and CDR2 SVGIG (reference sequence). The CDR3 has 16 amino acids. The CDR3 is CAWSVPGTGGYNEQFF. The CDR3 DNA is TGTGCCTGGAGTGTACCCGGGACAGGGGGCTACAATGAGCAGTTCTTC.

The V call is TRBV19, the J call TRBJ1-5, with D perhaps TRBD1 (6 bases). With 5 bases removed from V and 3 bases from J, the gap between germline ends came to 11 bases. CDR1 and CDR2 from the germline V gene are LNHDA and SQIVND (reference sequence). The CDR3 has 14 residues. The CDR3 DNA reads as TGTGCCAGTAGTCAGGGGAGAACCAATCAGCCCCAGCATTTT. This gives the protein CASSQGRTNQPQHF.

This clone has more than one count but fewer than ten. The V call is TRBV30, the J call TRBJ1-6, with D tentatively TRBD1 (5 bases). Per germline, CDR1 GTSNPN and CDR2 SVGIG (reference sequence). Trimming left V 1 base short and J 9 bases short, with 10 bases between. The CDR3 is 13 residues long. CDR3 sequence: CAWSAGLGSPLHF. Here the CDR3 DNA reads TGTGCCTGGAGTGCAGGGTTGGGTTCACCCCTCCACTTT.

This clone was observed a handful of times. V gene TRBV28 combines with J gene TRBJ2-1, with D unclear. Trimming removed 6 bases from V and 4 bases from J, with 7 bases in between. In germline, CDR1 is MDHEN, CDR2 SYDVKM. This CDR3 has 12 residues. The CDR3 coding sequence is TGTGCCAGCAGGCGAGGTTACAATGAGCAGTTCTTC. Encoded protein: CASRRGYNEQFF.

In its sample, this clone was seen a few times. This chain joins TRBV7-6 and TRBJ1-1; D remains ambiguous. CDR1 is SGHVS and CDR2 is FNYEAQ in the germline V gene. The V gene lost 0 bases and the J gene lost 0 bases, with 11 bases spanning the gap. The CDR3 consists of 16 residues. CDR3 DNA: TGTGCCAGCAGCTTAGCGTCGACCGGAGTGAACACTGAAGCTTTCTTT. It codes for CASSLASTGVNTEAFF.

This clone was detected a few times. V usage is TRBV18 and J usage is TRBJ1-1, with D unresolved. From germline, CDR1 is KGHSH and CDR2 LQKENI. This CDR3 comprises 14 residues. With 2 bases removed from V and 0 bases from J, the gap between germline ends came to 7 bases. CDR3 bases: TGTGCCAGCTCACCAAGCGATATGAACACTGAAGCTTTCTTT. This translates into CASSPSDMNTEAFF.

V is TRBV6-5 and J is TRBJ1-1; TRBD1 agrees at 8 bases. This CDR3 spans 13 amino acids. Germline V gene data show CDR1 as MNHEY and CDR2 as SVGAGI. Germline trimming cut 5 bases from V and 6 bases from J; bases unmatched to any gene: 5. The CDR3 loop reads CASSRATGAEAFF. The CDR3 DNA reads TGTGCCAGCAGTCGAGCGACAGGGGCTGAAGCTTTCTTT.

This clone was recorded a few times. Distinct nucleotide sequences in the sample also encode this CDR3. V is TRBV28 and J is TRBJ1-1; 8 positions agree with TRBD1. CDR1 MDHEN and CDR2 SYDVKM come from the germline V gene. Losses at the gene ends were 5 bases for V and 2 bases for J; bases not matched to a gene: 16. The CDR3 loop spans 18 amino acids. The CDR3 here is CASSEGVGAGQDNTEAFF. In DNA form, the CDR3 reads TGTGCCAGCAGTGAGGGAGTGGGCGCGGGACAGGACAACACTGAAGCTTTCTTT.

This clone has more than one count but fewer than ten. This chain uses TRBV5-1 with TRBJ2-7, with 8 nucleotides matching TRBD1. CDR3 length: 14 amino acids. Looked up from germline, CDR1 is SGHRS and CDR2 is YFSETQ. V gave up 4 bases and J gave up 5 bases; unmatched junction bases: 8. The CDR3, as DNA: TGCGCCAGCAGCCCATGGACAGGGTTAAACGAGCAGTACTTC. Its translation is CASSPWTGLNEQYF.

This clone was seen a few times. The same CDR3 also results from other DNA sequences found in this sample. CDR3 coding DNA: TGTGCCAGCACCCTCGGACAGGGCCGGTATGGCTACACCTTC. Protein: CASTLGQGRYGYTF. The chain combines TRBV6-1 with TRBJ1-2, with 8 nucleotides matching TRBD1. Germline-derived CDR1 and CDR2 are MNHNS and SASEGT. The CDR3 is 14 amino acids. J lost 5 bases, V lost 7 bases, and 9 bases had no gene match.

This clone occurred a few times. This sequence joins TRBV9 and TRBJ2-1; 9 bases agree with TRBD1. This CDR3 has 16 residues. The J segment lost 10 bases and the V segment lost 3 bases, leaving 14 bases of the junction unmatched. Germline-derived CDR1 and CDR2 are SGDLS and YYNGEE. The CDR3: CASSAGTRDRVYEQFF. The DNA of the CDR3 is TGTGCCAGCAGCGCCGGGACGAGGGACAGGGTATACGAGCAGTTCTTC.

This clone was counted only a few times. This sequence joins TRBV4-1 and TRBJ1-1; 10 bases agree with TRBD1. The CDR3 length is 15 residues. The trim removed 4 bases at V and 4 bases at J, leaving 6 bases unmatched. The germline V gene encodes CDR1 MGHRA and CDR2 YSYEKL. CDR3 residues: CASSPWDRGSTEAFF. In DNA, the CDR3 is TGCGCCAGCAGCCCTTGGGACAGGGGATCCACTGAAGCTTTCTTT.

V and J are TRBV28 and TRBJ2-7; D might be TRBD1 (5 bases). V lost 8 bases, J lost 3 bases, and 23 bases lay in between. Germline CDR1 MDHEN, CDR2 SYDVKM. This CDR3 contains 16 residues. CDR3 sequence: CASSTSPTDTDYEQYF. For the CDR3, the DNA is TGTGCCAGCTCAACCTCACCGACAGATACCGACTACGAGCAGTACTTC.

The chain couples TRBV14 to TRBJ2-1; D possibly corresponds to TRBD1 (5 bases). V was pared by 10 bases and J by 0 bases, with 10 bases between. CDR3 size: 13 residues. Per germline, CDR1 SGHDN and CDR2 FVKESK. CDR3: CANQGSSYNEQFF. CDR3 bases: TGTGCCAATCAGGGAAGCTCCTACAATGAGCAGTTCTTC.

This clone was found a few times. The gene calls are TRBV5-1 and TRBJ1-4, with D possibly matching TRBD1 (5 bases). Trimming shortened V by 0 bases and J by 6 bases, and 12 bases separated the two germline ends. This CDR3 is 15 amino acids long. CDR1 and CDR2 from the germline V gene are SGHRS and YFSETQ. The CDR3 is CASSLGTSIHEKLFF. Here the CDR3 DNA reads TGCGCCAGCAGCTTGGGGACATCCATCCATGAAAAACTGTTTTTT.

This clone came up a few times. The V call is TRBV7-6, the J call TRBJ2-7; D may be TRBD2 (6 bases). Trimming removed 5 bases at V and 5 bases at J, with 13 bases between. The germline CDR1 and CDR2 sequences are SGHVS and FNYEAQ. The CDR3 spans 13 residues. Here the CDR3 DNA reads TGTGCCAGCAGCCCGCCCGGGGGTGACGAGCAGTACTTC. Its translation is CASSPPGGDEQYF.

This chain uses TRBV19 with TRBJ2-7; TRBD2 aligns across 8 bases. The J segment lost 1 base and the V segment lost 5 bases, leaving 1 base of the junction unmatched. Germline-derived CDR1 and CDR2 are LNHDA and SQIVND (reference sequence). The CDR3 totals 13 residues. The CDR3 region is CASSRGGSYEQYF. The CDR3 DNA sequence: TGTGCCAGTAGTCGGGGGGGGTCCTACGAGCAGTACTTC.

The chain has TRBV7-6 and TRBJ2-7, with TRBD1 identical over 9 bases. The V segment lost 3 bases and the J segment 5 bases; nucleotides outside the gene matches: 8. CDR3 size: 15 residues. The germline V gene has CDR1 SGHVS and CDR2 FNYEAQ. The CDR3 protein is CASSFTGQGIHEQYF. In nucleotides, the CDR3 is TGTGCCAGCAGCTTCACGGGACAGGGTATACACGAGCAGTACTTC.

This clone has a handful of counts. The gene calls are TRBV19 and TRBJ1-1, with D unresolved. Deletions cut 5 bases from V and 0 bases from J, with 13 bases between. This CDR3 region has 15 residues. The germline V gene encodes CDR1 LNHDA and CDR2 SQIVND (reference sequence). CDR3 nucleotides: TGTGCCAGTAGTCCGAGGGCAGGCCTGAACACTGAAGCTTTCTTT. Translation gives CASSPRAGLNTEAFF. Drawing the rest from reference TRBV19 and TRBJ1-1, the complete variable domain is DGGITQSPKYLFRKEGQNVTLSCEQNLNHDAMYWYRQDPGQGLRLIYYSQIVNDFQKGDIAEGYSVSREKKESFPLTVTSAQKNPTAFYLCASSPRAGLNTEAFFGQGTRLTVV.

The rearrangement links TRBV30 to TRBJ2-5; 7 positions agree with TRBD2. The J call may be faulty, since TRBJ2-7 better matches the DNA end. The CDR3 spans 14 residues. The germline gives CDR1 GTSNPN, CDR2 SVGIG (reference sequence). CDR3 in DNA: TGTGCCTGGAGGTCCGACGGGGGGTTCTACGAGCAGTACTTC. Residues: CAWRSDGGFYEQYF.

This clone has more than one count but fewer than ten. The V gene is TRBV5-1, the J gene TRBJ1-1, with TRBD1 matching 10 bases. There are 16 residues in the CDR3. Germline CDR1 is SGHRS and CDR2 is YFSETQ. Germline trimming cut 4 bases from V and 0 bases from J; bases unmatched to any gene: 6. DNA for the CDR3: TGCGCCAGCAGCCAAGGGGGACAGGGGATGAACACTGAAGCTTTCTTT. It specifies CASSQGGQGMNTEAFF.

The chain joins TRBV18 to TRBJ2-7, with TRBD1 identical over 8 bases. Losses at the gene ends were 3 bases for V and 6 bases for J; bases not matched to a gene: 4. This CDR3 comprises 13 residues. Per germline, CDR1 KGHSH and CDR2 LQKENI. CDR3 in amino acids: CASSPQGAREQYF. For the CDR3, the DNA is TGTGCCAGCTCACCGCAGGGGGCTCGCGAGCAGTACTTC.

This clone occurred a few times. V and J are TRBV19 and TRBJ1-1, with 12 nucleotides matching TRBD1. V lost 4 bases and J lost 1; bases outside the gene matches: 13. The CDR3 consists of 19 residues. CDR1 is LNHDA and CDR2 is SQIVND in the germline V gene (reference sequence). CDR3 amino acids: CASSTGTGGAWLSNTEAFF. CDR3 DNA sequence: TGTGCCAGTAGTACCGGGACAGGGGGCGCGTGGCTGTCGAACACTGAAGCTTTCTTT.

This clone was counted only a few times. DNA of the CDR3: TGTGCCAGCAGTGGCTTCGGGACAGGGGGCTACGAGCAGTACTTC. Protein: CASSGFGTGGYEQYF. The chain carries TRBV25-1 and TRBJ2-7, with 11 bases fitting TRBD1. This CDR3 has 15 residues. Germline loops: CDR1 MGHDK, CDR2 SYGVNS. V trimming: 4 bases; J trimming: 3 bases; junction bases outside the gene matches: 5.